This TCR beta chain was recovered during a study of T cells expressing NK-cell markers. Study summary: Seven donors tested HCMV-seropositive and one tested seronegative among the eight sequenced. General study points: CD8+ T cells in 5 or 6 donors included dominant NKG2C+ clonotypes at roughly 1.0-8%.

TCRdb reprocessed the 5' RACE reads and stores each CDR3 protein as one record, lacking DNA. The sample shows approximately 440,000 distinct CDR3 sequences, and roughly 1.4% sits with its ten largest clones. The germline gives CDR1 SGDLS, CDR2 YYNGEE. There are 16 residues in the CDR3. About this clonotype itself: Its antigen is not identified.

Sequencing was performed on blood T cells: a sorted CD56 or NKG2C T cell subset, CD4+ or CD8+ T cells, or bulk PBMC T cells (not recorded which). This chain connects TRBV9 to TRBJ2-3; TCRdb returns TRBD1, unconfirmable since there is no DNA. The receptor's source is a woman aged 50 to 65 in good health. CDR3: CASSVAPGIGTDTQYF.